These 32 T cell receptor beta chains were all obtained from the same sample, sequenced in a study of shared clonotypes between healthy human individuals. Here immunoSEQ multiplex PCR was the method, and the copy in TCRdb shows in-frame clones only, minus some. The table has a few million clones, around 94% seen once. The sample was naive CD4+ T cells sorted from blood. This sample's subset: CD45RA+ positively selected. The receptors come from a man aged 18 to 29 in good health.

The chain links TRBV7-2 to TRBJ2-2; TRBD1 matches 8 bases. Germline CDR1 SGHTA, CDR2 FQGNSA. The CDR3 contains 15 residues. Trimming took 8 bases from V and 6 from J; bases not matched to a gene: 11. This CDR3 is CASGLQAGGPGELFF. In DNA form, the CDR3 reads TGTGCCAGCGGCCTCCAAGCAGGGGGCCCCGGGGAGCTGTTTTTT.

Only a few counts were recorded for this clone. The rearrangement uses TRBV19 and TRBJ1-6, with no clear D. V lost 4 bases to trimming and J lost 7 bases, with 8 bases between them. The CDR3 is 13 amino acids. CDR1 LNHDA and CDR2 SQIVND come from the germline V gene (reference sequence). The CDR3 sequence: CASSTGPNSPLHF. CDR3 in DNA: TGTGCCAGTAGTACAGGCCCGAATTCACCCCTCCACTTT.

This chain joins TRBV18 and TRBJ2-7; D is perhaps TRBD1 (6 bases). The CDR3 contains 14 residues. Germline values: CDR1 KGHSH, CDR2 LQKENI. V was shortened by 0 bases and J by 3 bases, with 9 bases between the two germline ends. CDR3: CASSPPNRDYEQYF. In DNA, the CDR3 is TGTGCCAGCTCACCACCGAACAGGGACTACGAGCAGTACTTC.

As regards this clone: The junction and the germline gene differ at one end; a read error may be behind it. The CDR3 DNA reads as TGTGCCAGCAATTACTCGAGTAAAGTCACCGGGGAGCTGTTTTTT. It yields the protein CASNYSSKVTGELFF. V gene TRBV6-5 combines with J gene TRBJ2-2; D gene unclear. This CDR3 has 15 residues. In germline, CDR1 is MNHEY, CDR2 SVGAGI.

The rearrangement links TRBV2 to TRBJ2-1, with TRBD2 as a possible D gene (5 bases). Germline V gene sequence: CDR1 SNHLY, CDR2 FYNNEI. The CDR3 consists of 13 residues. With 7 bases removed from V and 5 bases from J, the gap between germline ends came to 12 bases. DNA of the CDR3: TGTGCCAGCACCTTGGACTGGGACAATGAGCAGTTCTTC. Translating gives CASTLDWDNEQFF.

V usage is TRBV28 and J usage is TRBJ1-5; D remains ambiguous. There are 12 residues in the CDR3. Trimming removed 8 bases from V and 4 bases from J, with 9 bases in between. The germline gives CDR1 MDHEN, CDR2 SYDVKM. The DNA of the CDR3 is TGTGCCAGCGGAATAATGAATCAGCCCCAGCATTTT. Translating it yields CASGIMNQPQHF.

The chain couples TRBV19 to TRBJ1-2; D is unclear. Germline values: CDR1 LNHDA, CDR2 SQIVND (reference sequence). CDR3 length equals 13 residues. The V gene lost 3 bases and the J gene lost 2 bases, with 7 bases spanning the gap. The CDR3 loop is CASSMERNYGYTF. As DNA, the CDR3 is TGTGCCAGTAGTATGGAACGGAACTATGGCTACACCTTC.

This clone was picked up a small number of times. The chain carries TRBV19 and TRBJ1-1; 7 bases are a match to TRBD1. The germline CDR1 and CDR2 sequences are LNHDA and SQIVND (reference sequence). V lost 7 bases and J lost 4; bases outside the gene matches: 6. The CDR3 has 13 residues. CDR3 sequence: CASIDRVGTEAFF. The CDR3 DNA reads as TGTGCCAGTATCGACAGGGTGGGCACTGAAGCTTTCTTT.

The chain has TRBV4-1 and TRBJ1-2, with 12 bases aligning to TRBD1. The CDR3 length is 16 residues. Trimming at V came to 0 bases and at J to 8 bases, leaving 7 bases not matched to a gene. CDR1 MGHRA and CDR2 YSYEKL come from the germline V gene. The CDR3 DNA sequence: TGCGCCAGCAGCCAAGAGCCGGGACAGGGGGCGAGAGGCTACACCTTC. Its protein is CASSQEPGQGARGYTF.

V is TRBV27 and J is TRBJ2-1; TRBD1 or TRBD2 may be the D gene (6 bases each). V lost 3 bases and J lost 6, with 12 bases in between. Germline CDR1 reads MNHEY; CDR2 reads SMNVEV (reference sequence). CDR3 length: 14 residues. CDR3 coding DNA: TGTGCCAGCAGTTTCCTGGGGGGCCCCAATGAGCAGTTCTTC. It encodes CASSFLGGPNEQFF.

The rearrangement uses TRBV28 and TRBJ1-2; a weak D match, TRBD1 (6 bases). Germline V gene sequence: CDR1 MDHEN, CDR2 SYDVKM. V lost 6 bases, J lost 4 bases, and 21 bases lay in between. The CDR3 loop spans 16 amino acids. This CDR3 is CASSLRLGGRGYGYTF. The CDR3, as DNA: TGTGCCAGCAGCCTCCGACTTGGGGGGCGCGGCTATGGCTACACCTTC.

This clone appeared once. V gene TRBV5-4 combines with J gene TRBJ2-7; 9 bases fit TRBD2. J gave up 6 bases and V 1 base, and 8 bases lay outside the gene matches. CDR3 length: 15 residues. Germline V CDR1 and CDR2: SGHNT, YYREEE (reference sequence). The CDR3 loop reads CASSLFAGGFLEQYF. The CDR3 bases are TGTGCCAGCAGCTTGTTTGCGGGGGGGTTCCTCGAGCAGTACTTC.

The rearrangement joins TRBV7-9 to TRBJ1-2; D gene uncertain. CDR1 and CDR2 from the germline V gene are SEHNR and FQNEAQ (reference sequence). The length of the CDR3 is 13 residues. The V end was cut by 3 bases, the J end by 3 bases, with 8 bases between. This CDR3 reads CASSFDGDYGYTF. CDR3 sequence (DNA): TGTGCCAGCAGCTTTGATGGAGACTATGGCTACACCTTC.

This chain connects TRBV27 to TRBJ1-4; weak D call: TRBD1 (5 bases). With 5 bases removed from V and 5 bases from J, the gap between germline ends came to 27 bases. The CDR3 extends over 19 amino acids. Germline values: CDR1 MNHEY, CDR2 SMNVEV (reference sequence). DNA for the CDR3: TGTGCCAGCAGTCCCAACAACAGAGGAGGGGCCGGTAGGAATGAAAAACTGTTTTTT. It encodes CASSPNNRGGAGRNEKLFF.

This clone appeared a few times. The rearrangement uses TRBV19 and TRBJ1-5; TRBD1 agrees at 7 bases. Looked up from germline, CDR1 is LNHDA and CDR2 is SQIVND (reference sequence). Losses at the gene ends were 6 bases for V and 7 bases for J; bases not matched to a gene: 12. This CDR3 has 15 residues. In DNA form, the CDR3 reads TGTGCCAGTAGCCCGACAGGGATGGGGGGACAGCCCCAGCATTTT. Encoded protein: CASSPTGMGGQPQHF.

The gene calls are TRBV29-1 and TRBJ1-5; 7 bases agree with TRBD1. In germline, CDR1 is SQVTM, CDR2 ANQGSEA. The CDR3 has 14 residues. With V trimmed by 4 bases and J by 4 bases, 7 bases remained unmatched. The DNA of the CDR3 is TGCAGCGTTGGGGACGCGACAGGGAATCAGCCCCAGCATTTT. Residues: CSVGDATGNQPQHF.

Concerning this clone itself: The same CDR3 also results from other DNA sequences found in this sample. The chain links TRBV6-1 to TRBJ2-7; 7 bases fit TRBD1. This CDR3 is built from 13 residues. Germline trimming cut 6 bases from V and 2 bases from J; bases unmatched to any gene: 4. Germline V gene lookup returns CDR1 MNHNS and CDR2 SASEGT. CDR3 amino acids: CASRAGGAYEQYF. The CDR3 nucleotides read TGTGCCAGCAGGGCAGGGGGAGCCTACGAGCAGTACTTC.

V gene TRBV18 combines with J gene TRBJ2-7, with D possibly TRBD2 on 6 matching bases. The germline gives CDR1 KGHSH, CDR2 LQKENI. The CDR3 is made up of 13 amino acids. Trimming removed 2 bases from V and 7 bases from J, with 12 bases in between. CDR3 sequence reads: CASSPSLATEQYF. The CDR3 DNA reads as TGTGCCAGCTCACCATCCCTAGCGACAGAGCAGTACTTC.

CDR3: CASSLGQASGTEAFF. DNA of the CDR3: TGTGCCAGCAGTTTAGGACAGGCGTCGGGCACTGAAGCTTTCTTT. The chain is built from TRBV28 and TRBJ1-1; 7 nucleotides align to TRBD1. V lost 2 bases, J lost 4 bases, and 7 bases stayed unmatched. This CDR3 spans 15 amino acids. Germline lookup yields CDR1 MDHEN and CDR2 SYDVKM.

The J gene is TRBJ2-2, the V gene TRBV30; 9 bases match TRBD2. The length of the CDR3 is 20 residues. From germline, CDR1 is GTSNPN and CDR2 SVGIG (reference sequence). V dropped 5 bases and J dropped 5; count of bases not matched to a gene: 24. The CDR3 loop is CAWDLLVGGRSGRYTGELFF. CDR3 in DNA: TGTGCCTGGGACCTACTAGTGGGGGGTCGGAGCGGGAGGTATACCGGGGAGCTGTTTTTT.

For this clone: This sample includes further DNA sequences coding for the same CDR3. The chain employs TRBV5-1 and TRBJ2-7; TRBD2 matches at 8 bases. Per the germline V gene, CDR1 is SGHRS and CDR2 is YFSETQ. This CDR3 has 14 residues. Unmatched junction bases numbered 7, after V lost 4 bases and J lost 4 bases. CDR3 nucleotide sequence: TGCGCCAGCAGCCCCGACGGGGGGGCGTACGAGCAGTACTTC. This sequence encodes CASSPDGGAYEQYF.

In this sample, this clone turned up once. The gene calls are TRBV5-6 and TRBJ2-3, with D possibly being TRBD1 or TRBD2 (6 bases each). Germline CDR1 reads SGHDT; CDR2 reads YYEEEE. The CDR3 has 13 residues. Trimming stripped 4 bases from V and 6 bases from J, with 12 bases between. In DNA, the CDR3 is TGTGCCAGCAGCACACGGGGGCCGGATACGCAGTATTTT. Residues: CASSTRGPDTQYF.

This clone appeared once. This sequence joins TRBV5-1 and TRBJ2-6, with TRBD1 identical over 7 bases. The CDR3 contains 16 residues. The V gene's germline CDR1 is SGHRS and CDR2 YFSETQ. Germline trimming cut 4 bases from V and 1 base from J; bases unmatched to any gene: 5. CDR3 residues: CASSRGTESGANVLTF. The CDR3, as DNA: TGCGCCAGCAGCAGAGGGACAGAATCTGGGGCCAACGTCCTGACTTTC.

V usage is TRBV2 and J usage is TRBJ2-2; maybe TRBD1 (5 bases). This CDR3 is 14 amino acids long. Germline CDR1 SNHLY, CDR2 FYNNEI. Trimming left V 6 bases short and J 7 bases short, with 15 bases between. As DNA, the CDR3 is TGTGCCAGCAGGGGTGACAGTTTGTTCGGGGAGCTGTTTTTT. It codes for CASRGDSLFGELFF.

There are a few counts of this clone. The chain couples TRBV29-1 to TRBJ1-1, with D unclear. Trimming took 7 bases from V and 7 from J, leaving 16 bases between them. Germline V gene sequence: CDR1 SQVTM, CDR2 ANQGSEA. The CDR3 has 12 residues. The CDR3 sequence is CSAREGGGEAFF. CDR3 sequence (DNA): TGCAGCGCCCGGGAGGGTGGAGGTGAAGCTTTCTTT.

A note on this clone: At the DNA level, this CDR3 is encoded by other sequences in the same sample as well. The chain carries TRBV6-5 and TRBJ2-2; no reliable D call. The length of the CDR3 is 12 residues. Germline loops: CDR1 MNHEY, CDR2 SVGAGI. V was shortened by 6 bases and J by 4 bases, with 6 bases between the two germline ends. CDR3 amino acids: CASRSSTGELFF. For the CDR3, the DNA is TGTGCCAGCAGGTCCAGCACCGGGGAGCTGTTTTTT.

The chain joins TRBV11-2 to TRBJ2-7; D remains unclear. The CDR3 is made up of 15 amino acids. The ends were cut back, 0 bases at V and 2 bases at J, with 11 bases in the middle. Germline-derived CDR1 and CDR2 are SGHAT and FQNNGV. CDR3: CASSLEPGFTYEQYF. Written as DNA, the CDR3 is TGTGCCAGCAGCTTAGAGCCAGGTTTTACCTACGAGCAGTACTTC.

The chain carries TRBV10-3 and TRBJ2-7; D unclear. Per the germline V gene, CDR1 is ENHRY and CDR2 is SYGVKD. Deletions cut 3 bases from V and 4 bases from J, with 4 bases between. There are 11 residues in the CDR3. The CDR3 DNA follows: TGTGCCATCAGTGATAGGTACGAGCAGTACTTC. Residues: CAISDRYEQYF.

This chain links TRBV7-9 with TRBJ1-2; D remains unclear. Looked up from germline, CDR1 is SEHNR and CDR2 is FQNEAQ (reference sequence). Trimming removed 1 base from V and 8 bases from J, with 14 bases in between. The CDR3 runs to 14 residues. Written as DNA, the CDR3 is TGTGCCAGCAGCTTAGAAGTTGACCGGTCCGGCTACACCTTC. This encodes CASSLEVDRSGYTF. The whole variable domain, filled in from reference TRBV7-9 and TRBJ1-2, reads DTGVSQNPRHKITKRGQNVTFRCDPISEHNRLYWYRQTLGQGPEFLTYFQNEAQLEKSRLLSDRFSAERPKGSFSTLEIQRTEQGDSAMYLCASSLEVDRSGYTFGSGTRLTVV.

To note about this clone: The sample carries other DNA sequences with the same CDR3. The CDR3 DNA sequence: TGTGCCAGCAGTGAGGGGCAGTATAGCAATCAGCCCCAGCATTTT. Translation: CASSEGQYSNQPQHF. The chain has TRBV2 and TRBJ1-5, with D possibly matching TRBD1 (5 bases). Germline V lookup: CDR1 SNHLY, CDR2 FYNNEI. Trimming removed 3 bases from V and 0 bases from J, with 9 bases in between. The CDR3 is 15 residues long. Variable domain in full (rest from reference TRBV2 and TRBJ1-5): EPEVTQTPSHQVTQMGQEVILRCVPISNHLYFYWYRQILGQKVEFLVSFYNNEISEKSEIFDDQFSVERPDGSNFTLKIRSTKLEDSAMYFCASSEGQYSNQPQHFGDGTRLSIL.

V and J are TRBV4-1 and TRBJ2-3; TRBD1 matches at 8 bases. The CDR3 extends over 18 amino acids. Germline trimming cut 0 bases from V and 1 base from J; bases unmatched to any gene: 9. Looked up from germline, CDR1 is MGHRA and CDR2 is YSYEKL. In DNA form, the CDR3 reads TGCGCCAGCAGCCAAGATTCGGACTCAGGGGGCGGCACAGATACGCAGTATTTT. This encodes CASSQDSDSGGGTDTQYF.

The V call is TRBV10-2, the J call TRBJ2-7; TRBD1 agrees at 9 bases. This CDR3 has 14 amino acids. Looked up from germline, CDR1 is WSHSY and CDR2 is SAAADI. V dropped 10 bases and J dropped 9; count of bases not matched to a gene: 16. CDR3 residues: CATKGRDRVIGQYF. The CDR3 DNA is TGCGCCACCAAAGGCCGGGACAGGGTGATCGGGCAGTACTTC.